These 21 T cell receptor beta chains originate from one sample sequenced in a study of blood T cell repertoires in COVID-19 (dated by TCRdb to 2020 to 2022). The library was obtained by the immunoSEQ multiplex PCR assay. TCRdb limited this immuneACCESS table to in-frame rearrangements with V and J called. A share of clones is missing; checked studies link under half to unresolved V genes, and the rest is unexplained. For this sample there are about 290,000 clones; nearly 90% appear just once. The ten biggest clones cover roughly 11% of the sample. Material for sequencing was peripheral blood. These receptors all come from a woman aged 25-40 years with COVID-19, enrolled during active disease.

The rearrangement uses TRBV7-8 and TRBJ1-5; unclear D gene. Trimming took 6 bases from V and 0 from J, leaving 27 bases between them. There are 20 residues in the CDR3. Germline lookup yields CDR1 SGHVS and CDR2 FQNEAQ. The DNA of the CDR3 is TGTGCCAGCAGTACCACTTTTGGGCCTTCCCCCTTTTATAGCAATCAGCCCCAGCATTTT. Protein: CASSTTFGPSPFYSNQPQHF.

The chain couples TRBV28 to TRBJ2-1, with 8 bases lining up with TRBD1. From germline, CDR1 is MDHEN and CDR2 SYDVKM. The V gene end was trimmed by 5 bases and the J gene end by 8 bases; junction bases not matched to a gene: 14. This CDR3 is 16 amino acids long. Here the CDR3 reads CASSTRQGQDVYEQFF. The CDR3 DNA sequence: TGTGCCAGCAGTACTCGACAGGGGCAGGACGTGTATGAGCAGTTCTTC.

The CDR3, as DNA: TGTGCCAGCAGCTTAGGGCGGCAGGGCGCTGGGCACACTGAAGCTTTCTTT. Translating gives CASSLGRQGAGHTEAFF. V is TRBV7-9 and J is TRBJ1-1; D is possibly TRBD1 (5 bases). V was pared by 1 base and J by 3 bases, with 18 bases between. The CDR3 covers 17 residues. The V gene's germline CDR1 is SEHNR and CDR2 FQNEAQ (reference sequence).

The V call is TRBV7-6, the J call TRBJ2-7; D might be TRBD2 (6 bases). Germline CDR1 and CDR2: SGHVS and FNYEAQ. The CDR3 has 14 residues. V lost 4 bases and J 4 bases, leaving 14 bases between the germline ends. Here the CDR3 DNA reads TGTGCCAGCAGCTCGGGGACTCCCAATTACGAGCAGTACTTC. Its translation is CASSSGTPNYEQYF. The full variable domain, with the rest looked up from reference TRBV7-6 and TRBJ2-7, is GAGVSQSPRYKVTKRGQDVALRCDPISGHVSLYWYRQALGQGPEFLTYFNYEAQQDKSGLPNDRFSAERPEGSISTLTIQRTEQRDSAMYRCASSSGTPNYEQYFGPGTRLTVT.

V usage is TRBV13 and J usage is TRBJ2-5, with a tentative D call TRBD2 (5 bases). CDR3 length equals 15 residues. The V and J ends lost 4 bases and 4 bases respectively, with 16 bases between them. Germline assignment: CDR1 PRHDT and CDR2 FYEKMQ (reference sequence). CDR3 in DNA: TGTGCCAGCAGCTCTTGGACGGGAACTCGAGAGACCCAGTACTTC. Translation: CASSSWTGTRETQYF.

The chain is built from TRBV14 and TRBJ2-5, with TRBD2 identical over 15 bases. Trimming cost V 1 base and J 0 bases; bases outside gene matches: 15. CDR3 length: 22 residues. Germline values: CDR1 SGHDN, CDR2 FVKESK. In DNA form, the CDR3 reads TGTGCCAGCAGCCAAGTCCTATCCGCACCGGGACTAGCGGGGGGCAACCAAGAGACCCAGTACTTC. Protein product: CASSQVLSAPGLAGGNQETQYF.

The chain uses TRBV7-2 and TRBJ2-3; 12 positions agree with TRBD2. Germline values: CDR1 SGHTA, CDR2 FQGNSA. This CDR3 has 19 residues. The ends lost 5 bases at V and 4 bases at J; junction bases unmatched: 16. The CDR3 loop is CASSNELVASGGAPDTQYF. In DNA, the CDR3 is TGTGCCAGCAGCAATGAGCTGGTGGCTAGCGGGGGGGCGCCAGATACGCAGTATTTT.

This clone was recorded once. The V and J genes are TRBV24-1 and TRBJ2-3, with a possible D match to TRBD2 (5 bases). CDR3 length: 16 residues. V dropped 4 bases and J dropped 2 bases, with 15 bases sitting between them. From germline, CDR1 is KGHDR and CDR2 SFDVKD. DNA for the CDR3: TGTGCCACCAGTGACCCGGGCAGCGGCCCCACAGATACGCAGTATTTT. Its protein product is CATSDPGSGPTDTQYF.

J is TRBJ1-2 and V is TRBV27; D unclear. The V and J ends lost 10 bases and 7 bases respectively, with 22 bases between them. The CDR3 is made up of 14 amino acids. The germline V gene encodes CDR1 MNHEY and CDR2 SMNVEV (reference sequence). The CDR3 loop reads CATKSEGEVSGYTF. CDR3 coding DNA: TGTGCCACCAAGAGCGAAGGCGAAGTGAGTGGCTACACCTTC.

The chain combines TRBV19 with TRBJ1-5; TRBD1 aligns across 7 bases. Unmatched junction bases numbered 6, after V lost 4 bases and J lost 0 bases. Germline V gives CDR1 LNHDA, CDR2 SQIVND (reference sequence). This CDR3 is built from 16 residues. The CDR3 sequence is CASSRRDSNSNQPQHF. The CDR3 nucleotides read TGTGCCAGTAGTAGGAGGGACAGTAATAGCAATCAGCCCCAGCATTTT.

The chain combines TRBV3-1 (or the pseudogene TRBV3-2) with TRBJ2-5; tentative D call: TRBD2 (5 bases). The V gene's germline CDR1 is LGHDT and CDR2 YNNKEL (reference sequence). Trimming cost V 0 bases and J 5 bases, with 13 bases left between them. The CDR3 length is 15 residues. DNA of the CDR3: TGTGCCAGCAGCCAAGATGCCCGGGGATGGGAGACCCAGTACTTC. Translation gives CASSQDARGWETQYF.

The chain combines TRBV19 with TRBJ1-2; D is unclear. The CDR3 spans 15 residues. V lost 0 bases, J lost 8 bases, and 16 bases lay in between. Germline CDR1 and CDR2: LNHDA and SQIVND (reference sequence). The CDR3 sequence: CASSIDLEVMEGYTF. The CDR3 region has the DNA TGTGCCAGTAGTATAGATCTTGAGGTTATGGAAGGCTACACCTTC.

The chain joins TRBV18 to TRBJ2-7, with D possibly being TRBD1 (6 bases). The length of the CDR3 is 14 residues. CDR1 KGHSH and CDR2 LQKENI come from the germline V gene. V gave up 6 bases and J gave up 3 bases, with 15 bases separating them. CDR3 DNA sequence: TGTGCCAGCTCCCAACAGGGAGAGGACTACGAGCAGTACTTC. Translating gives CASSQQGEDYEQYF.

This clone was seen only once. The chain links TRBV4-1 to TRBJ2-2; 9 nucleotides agree with TRBD2. CDR1 and CDR2 (germline): MGHRA, YSYEKL. With 3 bases clipped from V and 3 bases from J, the junction kept 5 bases outside the gene matches. The CDR3 consists of 16 residues. CDR3 DNA: TGCGCCAGCAGCCAGATTGGCGGGGGGGACACCGGGGAGCTGTTTTTT. This encodes CASSQIGGGDTGELFF.

A single count supports this clone. The V and J genes are TRBV5-8 and TRBJ2-5; 7 nucleotides match TRBD2. The germline V gene has CDR1 SGHTS and CDR2 YDEGEE. The CDR3 runs 15 residues. Germline trimming cut 4 bases from V and 5 bases from J; bases unmatched to any gene: 11. The CDR3 nucleotides read TGTGCCAGCAGCCCCTCGGGGGGAATTTGGGAGACCCAGTACTTC. Residues: CASSPSGGIWETQYF.

The rearrangement links TRBV7-9 to TRBJ2-3; no clear D. V shed 5 bases and J shed 2 bases, with 17 bases lying between them. Per the germline V gene, CDR1 is SEHNR and CDR2 is FQNEAQ (reference sequence). This CDR3 comprises 16 residues. The CDR3 nucleotides read TGTGCCAGCAGCCGTTTATCAGGTATTATCACAGATACGCAGTATTTT. It is translated as CASSRLSGIITDTQYF.

The V and J genes are TRBV19 and TRBJ1-2, with TRBD1 identical over 8 bases. Germline V lookup: CDR1 LNHDA, CDR2 SQIVND (reference sequence). CDR3 length: 14 amino acids. V lost 3 bases to trimming and J lost 7 bases; unmatched junction nucleotides: 7. The CDR3 here is CASSILGQGFGYTF. CDR3 nucleotide sequence: TGTGCCAGTAGTATTCTCGGACAGGGTTTTGGCTACACCTTC.

This clone occurred a few times. The chain carries TRBV10-2 and TRBJ1-2; D may be TRBD1 (6 bases). This CDR3 is 13 amino acids long. V shed 10 bases and J shed 7 bases, with 19 bases lying between them. Germline-derived CDR1 and CDR2 are WSHSY and SAAADI. The CDR3 protein is CATLAMGTTGYTF. CDR3 sequence (DNA): TGCGCCACCTTAGCTATGGGGACAACTGGCTACACCTTC.

This clone has a single count. The V call is TRBV13, the J call TRBJ1-1; weak D call: TRBD1 (6 bases). The V and J ends lost 1 base and 8 bases respectively, with 11 bases between them. This CDR3 is built from 13 residues. The V gene's germline CDR1 is PRHDT and CDR2 FYEKMQ (reference sequence). The CDR3 here is CASSLAAGVEAFF. The DNA of the CDR3 is TGTGCCAGCAGCTTAGCTGCAGGGGTGGAAGCTTTCTTT.

The rearrangement links TRBV5-1 to TRBJ2-5; TRBD2 agrees at 7 bases. The J segment lost 9 bases and the V segment lost 4 bases, leaving 12 bases of the junction unmatched. From germline, CDR1 is SGHRS and CDR2 YFSETQ. CDR3 length: 14 residues. The CDR3 spells CASSPIQTRGAQYF. DNA for the CDR3: TGCGCCAGCAGCCCTATTCAGACCCGGGGGGCCCAGTACTTC.

This CDR3 is CASSAGRKSSGNTIYF. CDR3 in DNA: TGTGCCAGCAGCGCGGGTCGAAAGAGCTCTGGAAACACCATATATTTT. The chain employs TRBV5-4 and TRBJ1-3; no definite D call. Germline V lookup: CDR1 SGHNT, CDR2 YYREEE (reference sequence). The CDR3 has 16 amino acids. V was shortened by 4 bases and J by 0 bases, with 14 bases between the two germline ends.